These 22 T cell receptor beta chains originate from one sample sequenced in a study of T cell responses to AZD1222 COVID-19 vaccine. TCRdb's copy holds only in-frame clones and misses some; the assay was immunoSEQ multiplex PCR. The sample contains 75,000 or so clones, approximately 90% of which appear only once. The sample was peripheral blood, taken 28 days after the second AZD1222 dose. These receptor sequences come from an adult who received the AZD1222 COVID-19 vaccine.

Note on this clone: The same CDR3 arises from other DNA sequences in this sample as well. The chain carries TRBV9 and TRBJ1-1, with 9 bases aligning to TRBD1. The length of the CDR3 is 16 residues. Germline CDR1 and CDR2: SGDLS and YYNGEE. The J segment lost 8 bases and the V segment lost 4 bases, leaving 15 bases of the junction unmatched. CDR3 DNA: TGTGCCAGCAGCCCACAACAACCCGGGACAGGGAGAGAAGCTTTCTTT. As protein: CASSPQQPGTGREAFF.

CDR3 sequence reads: CASTPGGRSEAFF. CDR3 in DNA: TGTGCCAGTACCCCGGGGGGGCGGAGTGAAGCTTTCTTT. V gene TRBV19 combines with J gene TRBJ1-1; a weak D match, TRBD1 (6 bases). The CDR3 sequence is 13 residues long. V was shortened by 7 bases and J by 7 bases, with 16 bases between the two germline ends. The germline V gene encodes CDR1 LNHDA and CDR2 SQIVND (reference sequence).

The gene calls are TRBV28 and TRBJ2-7, with TRBD2 as a possible D gene (6 bases). The ends were cut back, 1 base at V and 7 bases at J, with 23 bases in the middle. This CDR3 has 17 residues. CDR1 is MDHEN, CDR2 SYDVKM, per germline. The CDR3 protein is CASSLSQTRSLSGEQYF. The DNA of the CDR3 is TGTGCCAGCAGTTTATCCCAGACTAGATCCCTATCGGGGGAGCAGTACTTC.

The chain joins TRBV27 to TRBJ2-1; D remains ambiguous. The CDR3 loop spans 11 amino acids. Germline CDR1 reads MNHEY; CDR2 reads SMNVEV (reference sequence). V was trimmed by 6 bases and J by 5 bases, leaving 5 bases between them. CDR3 region: CASRIHNEQFF. CDR3 in DNA: TGTGCCAGCAGGATTCACAATGAGCAGTTCTTC.

This clone was seen more than once but under ten times. The gene calls are TRBV9 and TRBJ2-2; D is unresolved. The V and J ends lost 2 bases and 6 bases respectively, with 8 bases between them. Germline V gene data show CDR1 as SGDLS and CDR2 as YYNGEE. This CDR3 contains 13 residues. For the CDR3, the DNA is TGTGCCAGCAGCGTCAGTGTCGCCGGGGAGCTGTTTTTT. Protein: CASSVSVAGELFF.

The chain recombines TRBV29-1 with TRBJ2-1; the D is unclear. This CDR3 comprises 14 residues. Germline CDR1 reads SQVTM; CDR2 reads ANQGSEA. Trimming took off 7 bases at V and 0 bases at J, with 13 bases between the two ends. The CDR3 is CSALPSASYNEQFF. The CDR3 region has the DNA TGCAGCGCCCTCCCAAGCGCCTCCTACAATGAGCAGTTCTTC.

V gene TRBV6-4 combines with J gene TRBJ2-3; 7 bases fit TRBD2. This CDR3 has 15 residues. The V gene's germline CDR1 is MRHNA and CDR2 SNTAGT. Trimming at V came to 2 bases and at J to 3 bases, leaving 5 bases not matched to a gene. The CDR3 loop reads CASSDGGRETDTQYF. As DNA, the CDR3 is TGTGCCAGCAGTGACGGCGGGAGAGAGACAGATACGCAGTATTTT.

The gene calls are TRBV6-4 and TRBJ1-4, with 12 bases matching TRBD1. Germline V lookup: CDR1 MRHNA, CDR2 SNTAGT. The CDR3 has 16 amino acids. The V segment lost 10 bases and the J segment 4 bases; nucleotides outside the gene matches: 10. The CDR3 DNA reads TGTGCCACCTACCGGGACAGGGGGCGCGGTAATGAAAAACTGTTTTTT. Translation gives CATYRDRGRGNEKLFF.

The chain joins TRBV19 to TRBJ1-3; D remains unclear. This CDR3 has 17 residues. Trimming left V 1 base short and J 4 bases short, with 17 bases between. CDR1 LNHDA and CDR2 SQIVND come from the germline V gene (reference sequence). The CDR3 sequence is CASSIGIGSESGNTIYF. DNA of the CDR3: TGTGCCAGTAGTATAGGGATCGGCAGCGAGTCCGGAAACACCATATATTTT. The full variable domain, with the rest looked up from reference TRBV19 and TRBJ1-3, is DGGITQSPKYLFRKEGQNVTLSCEQNLNHDAMYWYRQDPGQGLRLIYYSQIVNDFQKGDIAEGYSVSREKKESFPLTVTSAQKNPTAFYLCASSIGIGSESGNTIYFGEGSWLTVV.

The rearrangement links TRBV10-3 to TRBJ2-1; D might be TRBD1 or TRBD2, each matching 5 bases. CDR1 ENHRY and CDR2 SYGVKD come from the germline V gene. The CDR3 extends over 14 amino acids. The germline V and J ends were trimmed by 7 bases and 8 bases, with 18 bases remaining between them. CDR3 protein: CAITDPGLSDEQFF. The CDR3, as DNA: TGTGCCATCACCGATCCGGGGCTTAGCGATGAGCAGTTCTTC.

The chain carries TRBV6-6 and TRBJ2-4, with D possibly matching TRBD1 (6 bases). V was cut by 7 bases and J by 8 bases, with 21 bases left in between. This CDR3 region has 15 residues. CDR1 is MNHNY, CDR2 SVGAGI, per germline (reference sequence). The CDR3 is CASTKVVGGRDIQYF. CDR3 sequence (DNA): TGTGCCAGCACTAAGGTGGTAGGGGGAAGGGACATTCAGTACTTC.

The CDR3 protein is CASTVGGRAYEQYF. DNA for the CDR3: TGTGCCAGTACTGTTGGCGGGAGGGCCTACGAGCAGTACTTC. The V and J genes are TRBV19 and TRBJ2-7; TRBD2 matches 9 bases. The CDR3 covers 14 residues. CDR1 is LNHDA and CDR2 is SQIVND in the germline V gene (reference sequence). V shed 7 bases, J shed 2 bases, and the junction held 6 bases outside the gene matches.

V usage is TRBV7-9 and J usage is TRBJ2-7; 10 positions match TRBD2. This CDR3 has 15 residues. The germline V gene encodes CDR1 SEHNR and CDR2 FQNEAQ (reference sequence). V was clipped by 4 bases and J by 0 bases; unmatched bases: 3. The CDR3: CASSSSGGVSYEQYF. The CDR3 nucleotides read TGTGCCAGCAGCTCGAGCGGGGGGGTCTCCTACGAGCAGTACTTC. Full variable domain (remainder filled in from reference TRBV7-9 and TRBJ2-7): DTGVSQNPRHKITKRGQNVTFRCDPISEHNRLYWYRQTLGQGPEFLTYFQNEAQLEKSRLLSDRFSAERPKGSFSTLEIQRTEQGDSAMYLCASSSSGGVSYEQYFGPGTRLTVT.

J is TRBJ1-2 and V is TRBV5-6; possibly TRBD1 for D (5 bases). The CDR3 loop spans 13 amino acids. V was pared by 4 bases and J by 4 bases, with 11 bases between. Germline-derived CDR1 and CDR2 are SGHDT and YYEEEE. This chain's CDR3 is CASSVDISYGYTF. The DNA of the CDR3 is TGTGCCAGCAGCGTGGACATTAGCTATGGCTACACCTTC.

The rearrangement uses TRBV7-9 and TRBJ1-4; 8 positions match TRBD1. CDR1 is SEHNR, CDR2 FQNEAQ, per germline (reference sequence). V dropped 5 bases and J dropped 2; count of bases not matched to a gene: 10. The CDR3 contains 17 residues. As DNA, the CDR3 is TGTGCCAGCAGCCCGAGACAGGGGCAAGGGACTAATGAAAAACTGTTTTTT. Its translation: CASSPRQGQGTNEKLFF.

This clone showed up just a few times. V gene TRBV2 combines with J gene TRBJ2-7; TRBD2 matches at 9 bases. CDR3 length: 14 amino acids. J gave up 0 bases and V 5 bases, and 2 bases lay outside the gene matches. The V gene's germline CDR1 is SNHLY and CDR2 FYNNEI. As DNA, the CDR3 is TGTGCCAGCAGTTTTAGCGGGAGCTCCTACGAGCAGTACTTC. Encoded protein: CASSFSGSSYEQYF. Combining the CDR3 with reference TRBV2 and TRBJ2-7 gives the whole variable domain EPEVTQTPSHQVTQMGQEVILRCVPISNHLYFYWYRQILGQKVEFLVSFYNNEISEKSEIFDDQFSVERPDGSNFTLKIRSTKLEDSAMYFCASSFSGSSYEQYFGPGTRLTVT.

This clone was observed a handful of times. The CDR3 spells CASSQLNTVTYEQYF. In DNA, the CDR3 is TGTGCCAGCAGCCAACTAAATACAGTCACCTACGAGCAGTACTTC. This chain links TRBV11-1 with TRBJ2-7; D is unclear. Trimming cost V 5 bases and J 2 bases, with 16 bases left between them. CDR1 SGHAT and CDR2 FQDESV come from the germline V gene (reference sequence). This CDR3 contains 15 residues.

V and J are TRBV28 and TRBJ1-2; D unclear. The germline V and J ends were trimmed by 4 bases and 8 bases, with 8 bases remaining between them. This CDR3 is 11 amino acids long. Germline V CDR1 and CDR2: MDHEN, SYDVKM. The CDR3 loop is CASSWAGGYTF. The CDR3 DNA follows: TGTGCCAGCAGTTGGGCGGGGGGCTACACCTTC.

CDR3 nucleotide sequence: TGCGCCAGCAGCTTGGCTGGGGGGATCTCTGGAAACACCATATATTTT. Its translation is CASSLAGGISGNTIYF. The chain recombines TRBV5-1 with TRBJ1-3; D might be TRBD1 (5 bases). From germline, CDR1 is SGHRS and CDR2 YFSETQ. Trimming cost V 0 bases and J 0 bases, with 10 bases left between them. The CDR3 covers 16 residues.

This rearrangement joins TRBV19 to TRBJ2-1; 9 bases align to TRBD1. Losses at the gene ends were 10 bases for V and 3 bases for J; bases not matched to a gene: 4. This CDR3 contains 13 residues. CDR1 LNHDA and CDR2 SQIVND come from the germline V gene (reference sequence). The CDR3 nucleotides read TGTGCCACGGGACAGGGATTCTACAATGAGCAGTTCTTC. Encoded protein: CATGQGFYNEQFF. Combining the CDR3 with reference TRBV19 and TRBJ2-1 gives the whole variable domain DGGITQSPKYLFRKEGQNVTLSCEQNLNHDAMYWYRQDPGQGLRLIYYSQIVNDFQKGDIAEGYSVSREKKESFPLTVTSAQKNPTAFYLCATGQGFYNEQFFGPGTRLTVL.

The chain is built from TRBV29-1 and TRBJ2-1; D is unclear. V lost 5 bases to trimming and J lost 8 bases, with 10 bases between them. Germline V gene sequence: CDR1 SQVTM, CDR2 ANQGSEA. CDR3 length: 11 amino acids. The CDR3 loop is CSVTLKHEQFF. The CDR3 nucleotides read TGCAGCGTTACCCTTAAGCATGAGCAGTTCTTC.

V gene TRBV5-1 combines with J gene TRBJ1-1, with D tentatively TRBD1 (6 bases). CDR1 and CDR2 from the germline V gene are SGHRS and YFSETQ. The length of the CDR3 is 15 residues. V shed 2 bases and J shed 1 base, with 12 bases lying between them. The CDR3 nucleotides are TGCGCCAGCAGCTTAAGGACAGCCGGGAACACTGAAGCTTTCTTT. Translation gives CASSLRTAGNTEAFF.